One and the same sample provided the 9 T cell receptor beta chains below, sequenced in a study of T cell responses to AZD1222 COVID-19 vaccine (dated by TCRdb to about 2021). Library generation was performed with the immunoSEQ multiplex PCR assay. The clones in this table, taken by TCRdb from immuneACCESS, are in-frame only. Not every clone is retained; where verified, under half of the shortfall comes from an unresolved V gene, and the cause of the rest is unknown. The sample profile shows some 140,000 clones; roughly 90% of them were found once. Together, the top ten hold 15% to 20% of the sample. The time point label corresponds to: baseline before first vaccination. The starting material was peripheral blood, obtained on day 0 of AZD1222 vaccination. These receptors were taken from an adult in good health.

CDR3 in amino acids: CASTDRVNTEAFF. CDR3 in DNA: TGTGCCAGCACCGACAGGGTGAACACTGAAGCTTTCTTT. V and J are TRBV6-1 and TRBJ1-1; 7 bases map to TRBD1. The CDR3 is 13 residues long. V gave up 7 bases and J gave up 0 bases; unmatched junction bases: 2. Looked up from germline, CDR1 is MNHNS and CDR2 is SASEGT.

The chain links TRBV7-2 to TRBJ2-2, with 7 bases fitting TRBD1. This CDR3 is 14 amino acids long. The germline V gene has CDR1 SGHTA and CDR2 FQGNSA. Trimming took 9 bases from V and 2 from J; bases not matched to a gene: 6. The CDR3 DNA reads TGTGCCAGAGGGGGACAGTCCAACACCGGGGAGCTGTTTTTT. Translated, it gives CARGGQSNTGELFF.

The CDR3 here is CASSLQGHGYTF. In DNA, the CDR3 is TGTGCCAGCAGCCTCCAGGGGCATGGCTACACCTTC. This chain uses TRBV6-5 with TRBJ1-2, with TRBD1 as a possible D gene (6 bases). V lost 6 bases and J lost 6, with 11 bases in between. CDR1 is MNHEY, CDR2 SVGAGI, per germline. The CDR3 runs 12 residues.

The chain joins TRBV10-2 to TRBJ2-7; 8 positions agree with TRBD1. J was trimmed by 2 bases and V by 4 bases; bases with no gene match: 7. The CDR3 length is 15 residues. The V gene's germline CDR1 is WSHSY and CDR2 SAAADI. CDR3 sequence: CASSARQGAPYEQYF. DNA of the CDR3: TGCGCCAGCAGTGCGAGGCAGGGGGCCCCCTACGAGCAGTACTTC.

This chain joins TRBV19 and TRBJ2-1; TRBD1 matches 7 bases. The junction had 5 bases not matched to a gene; V was cut back by 8 bases and J by 7 bases. In germline, CDR1 is LNHDA, CDR2 SQIVND (reference sequence). The CDR3 runs 12 residues. The CDR3 here is CASRYRGNEQFF. CDR3 sequence (DNA): TGTGCCAGTCGCTACAGGGGTAATGAGCAGTTCTTC. Full variable domain (rest looked up from reference TRBV19 and TRBJ2-1): DGGITQSPKYLFRKEGQNVTLSCEQNLNHDAMYWYRQDPGQGLRLIYYSQIVNDFQKGDIAEGYSVSREKKESFPLTVTSAQKNPTAFYLCASRYRGNEQFFGPGTRLTVL.

J is TRBJ2-2 and V is TRBV5-1; maybe TRBD2 (7 bases). The CDR3 spans 16 residues. Germline assignment: CDR1 SGHRS and CDR2 YFSETQ. V was clipped by 4 bases and J by 5 bases, with 18 bases between them. CDR3 in DNA: TGCGCCAGCAGCCTGGGGGGGCCCCTAAAAACCGGGGAGCTGTTTTTT. Translation gives CASSLGGPLKTGELFF.

This clone was counted a single time. V usage is TRBV19 and J usage is TRBJ1-3; 7 nucleotides match TRBD1. Germline CDR1 is LNHDA and CDR2 is SQIVND (reference sequence). CDR3 length: 17 residues. The V and J ends lost 5 bases and 0 bases, in that order; junction bases with no gene match: 10. CDR3 nucleotides: TGTGCCAGTAGTCCCGGGACAGTTGGAAGCTCTGGAAACACCATATATTTT. This translates into CASSPGTVGSSGNTIYF.

The V gene is TRBV19, the J gene TRBJ2-7; D may be TRBD1 (5 bases). V gave up 1 base and J gave up 6 bases, with 13 bases separating them. This CDR3 comprises 14 residues. CDR1 and CDR2 (germline): LNHDA, SQIVND (reference sequence). Here the CDR3 DNA reads TGTGCCAGTAGTATAGCAGGGCCGGATATCGAGCAGTACTTC. Protein: CASSIAGPDIEQYF.

This chain joins TRBV6-5 and TRBJ2-2; 9 bases align to TRBD2. The germline gives CDR1 MNHEY, CDR2 SVGAGI. The CDR3 has 15 residues. The ends lost 8 bases at V and 4 bases at J; junction bases unmatched: 8. Here the CDR3 DNA reads TGTGCCAGCTCCGGCGGGGGGGTAGGCACCGGGGAGCTGTTTTTT. Its translation is CASSGGGVGTGELFF.